The clone carrying this T cell receptor (beta chain) was observed a handful of times. These data originate in a study of shared clonotypes between healthy human individuals. CDR1 and CDR2 (germline): SNHLY, FYNNEI. The V end lost 0 bases, the J end lost 8 bases, and 4 bases lay between the germline ends. The CDR3 is 11 residues long. Sorted-subset replicate PCRs used approximately 190 ng of genomic DNA. This amount corresponded to about 29,000 T cell genomes. Produced via immunoSEQ multiplex PCR; TCRdb's table is partial and in-frame only. This table has about 710,000 clones, 55% to 85% appearing once.

The chain carries TRBV2 and TRBJ1-1; D gene uncertain. What was sequenced was memory CD4+ T cells sorted from blood. Subset specified: CD45RA-negative fraction. The clonotype originates from a woman between 25 and 40 years old in good health. The CDR3 region is CASSEAGEAFF. The CDR3 region has the DNA TGTGCCAGCAGTGAAGCGGGGGAAGCTTTCTTT.